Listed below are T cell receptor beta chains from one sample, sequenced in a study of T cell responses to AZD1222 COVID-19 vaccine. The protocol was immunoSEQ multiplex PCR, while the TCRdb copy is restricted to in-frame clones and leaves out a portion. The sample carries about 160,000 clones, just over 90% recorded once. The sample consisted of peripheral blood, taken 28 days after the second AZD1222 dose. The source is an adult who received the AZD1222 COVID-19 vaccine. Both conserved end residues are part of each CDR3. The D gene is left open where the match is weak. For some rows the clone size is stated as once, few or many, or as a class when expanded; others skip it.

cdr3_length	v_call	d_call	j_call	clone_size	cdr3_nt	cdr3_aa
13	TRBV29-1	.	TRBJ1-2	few	TGCAGCGTTGATCTAGGGGTAGGGAGAGGCTACACCTTC	CSVDLGVGRGYTF
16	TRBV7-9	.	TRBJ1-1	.	TGTGCCAGCAGCTTAACCCCCTGGAAGGGGTACACTGAAGCTTTCTTT	CASSLTPWKGYTEAFF
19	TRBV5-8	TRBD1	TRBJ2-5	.	TGTGCCAGCAGCACCGACCGGGACAGGGGACCCTCTTGGGTCGAGACCCAGTACTTC	CASSTDRDRGPSWVETQYF
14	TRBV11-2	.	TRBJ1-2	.	TGTGCCAGCAGCCCTCGGACAACGAACTATGGCTACACCTTC	CASSPRTTNYGYTF
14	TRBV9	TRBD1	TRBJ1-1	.	TGTGCCAGCAGCGGGGGACAGGGTTACACTGAAGCTTTCTTT	CASSGGQGYTEAFF
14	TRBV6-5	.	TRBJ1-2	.	TGTGCCAGCAGTTACAAGGGCCCCGACTATGGCTACACCTTC	CASSYKGPDYGYTF
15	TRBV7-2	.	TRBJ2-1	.	TGTGCCAGCAGCCTGGGGATGGGGCGGGCGAATGAGCAGTTCTTC	CASSLGMGRANEQFF
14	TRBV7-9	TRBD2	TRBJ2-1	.	TGTGCCAGCAGCACTAGCGGGGGTTACAATGAGCAGTTCTTC	CASSTSGGYNEQFF
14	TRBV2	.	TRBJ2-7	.	TGTGCCAGCAGCATTGGAACGGGCAGTTACGAGCAGTACTTC	CASSIGTGSYEQYF
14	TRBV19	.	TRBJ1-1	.	TGTGCCAGTAGTAAGAGAGGGAGAGAAACTGAAGCTTTCTTT	CASSKRGRETEAFF
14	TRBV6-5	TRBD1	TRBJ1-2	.	TGTGCCAGCAAAAGACAGGGGTTAGCGGGTGGCTACACCTTC	CASKRQGLAGGYTF
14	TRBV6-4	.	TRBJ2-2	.	TGTGCCAGCAGTGACATAGGGGACACCGGGGAGCTGTTTTTT	CASSDIGDTGELFF
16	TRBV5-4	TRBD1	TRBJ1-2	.	TGTGCCAGCAGCACCCAAGCCGGGACAGGGAGCTATGGCTACACCTTC	CASSTQAGTGSYGYTF
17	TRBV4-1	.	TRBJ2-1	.	TGCGCCAGCAGCTTCATTTCTAGCGCGGATCCCTACAATGAGCAGTTCTTC	CASSFISSADPYNEQFF
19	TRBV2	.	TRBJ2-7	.	TGTGCCAGCAGCCCCCCTCTCGGACCCAGGGTTCTTGTTTTAGGCGAGCAGTACTTC	CASSPPLGPRVLVLGEQYF
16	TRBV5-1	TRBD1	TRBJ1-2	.	TGCGCCAGCAGCGCGGGGACAGGCCATTATAACTATGGCTACACCTTC	CASSAGTGHYNYGYTF
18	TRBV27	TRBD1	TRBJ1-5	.	TGTGCCAGCAGTTTCATTGTACCGACAGGGGAGGTCAATCAGCCCCAGCATTTT	CASSFIVPTGEVNQPQHF
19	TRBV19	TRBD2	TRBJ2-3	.	TGTGCCAGTAGCACGGGACTAGCGGGTTGGGCAATGGGCACAGATACGCAGTATTTT	CASSTGLAGWAMGTDTQYF